A selection of T cell receptor beta chains follows, all from one sample in a study of PD-1 blockade in classical Hodgkin lymphoma. TCRdb's table, derived via immunoSEQ multiplex PCR, lists solely in-frame clones and lacks some. The data show about 8,500 clones, about 80% seen once. Sample: CD4+ T cells from blood, taken at baseline. The receptor source for this set is a human donor with classical Hodgkin lymphoma. The CDR3 runs from the conserved cysteine through the conserved F or W. A D gene is named only where the DNA matches it firmly. Rows may omit the clone size; those that give it use once, few, many or a size class.

v_call	clone_size	j_call	d_call	cdr3_aa	cdr3_nt
TRBV5-1	.	TRBJ2-2	TRBD2	CASSLELAGGPAGELFF	TGCGCCAGCAGCTTGGAACTAGCGGGAGGGCCAGCCGGGGAGCTGTTTTTT
TRBV2	.	TRBJ1-4	.	CASSDFEKLFF	TGTGCCAGCAGTGATTTTGAAAAACTGTTTTTT
TRBV5-1	.	TRBJ2-7	.	CASSAGTPVVEQYF	TGCGCCAGCAGCGCCGGGACCCCCGTTGTCGAGCAGTACTTC
TRBV28	once	TRBJ2-5	.	CASSPAETQYF	TGTGCCAGCAGTCCCGCGGAGACCCAGTACTTC
TRBV14	.	TRBJ1-1	TRBD1	CASSSTGGSEAFF	TGTGCCAGCAGCTCCACAGGGGGCTCTGAAGCTTTCTTT
TRBV2	.	TRBJ2-7	.	CASSDPRRSYEQYF	TGTGCCAGCAGTGATCCTAGGCGGAGTTACGAGCAGTACTTC
TRBV6-1	.	TRBJ2-7	.	CASSETGSYEQYF	TGTGCCAGCAGTGAAACAGGGTCCTACGAGCAGTACTTC
TRBV28	.	TRBJ2-5	.	CASTTPTQTQYF	TGTGCCAGCACAACACCTACCCAGACCCAGTACTTC
TRBV28	.	TRBJ1-2	.	CASSFVGVPFGYTF	TGTGCCAGCAGTTTCGTCGGGGTACCCTTTGGCTACACCTTC
TRBV5-1	.	TRBJ1-2	.	CASSTGEGGRGGYTF	TGCGCCAGCAGCACGGGAGAAGGAGGAAGAGGCGGCTACACCTTC
TRBV5-4	.	TRBJ2-5	TRBD1	CASSSGQGRETQYF	TGTGCCAGCAGCTCGGGACAGGGGAGGGAGACCCAGTACTTC
TRBV18	once	TRBJ1-4	TRBD1	CASSQRQGENEKLFF	TGTGCCAGCTCACAAAGACAGGGGGAGAATGAAAAACTGTTTTTT
TRBV19	.	TRBJ2-3	.	CASSVSTDTQYF	TGTGCCAGTAGCGTCAGCACAGATACGCAGTATTTT
TRBV10-3	.	TRBJ1-2	.	CAISGNNYGYTF	TGTGCCATCAGTGGTAATAACTATGGCTACACCTTC
TRBV6-1	.	TRBJ1-3	TRBD1	CASSASTGLLLGNTIYF	TGTGCCAGCAGTGCGTCGACAGGGCTCCTTCTTGGAAACACCATATATTTT
TRBV6-6	.	TRBJ2-1	TRBD2	CASSYRTSQNSNEQFF	TGTGCCAGCAGTTACAGGACTAGCCAGAATTCCAATGAGCAGTTCTTC
TRBV6-1	.	TRBJ1-1	.	CASPAELWGTEAFF	TGTGCCAGTCCGGCGGAGCTATGGGGCACTGAAGCTTTCTTT
TRBV29-1	.	TRBJ2-7	TRBD1	CSVLSARGPSSYEQYF	TGCAGCGTTCTCTCGGCCAGGGGGCCAAGCTCCTACGAGCAGTACTTC
TRBV27	once	TRBJ1-2	.	CASSLNGVLSYTF	TGTGCCAGCAGTTTAAACGGGGTCCTGAGCTACACCTTC
TRBV7-8	.	TRBJ1-5	.	CASSLESPQVSNQPQHF	TGTGCCAGCAGCTTAGAGAGCCCCCAAGTTAGCAATCAGCCCCAGCATTTT
TRBV19	.	TRBJ2-2	.	CASSISRGLGELFF	TGTGCCAGTAGTATTAGTAGGGGATTAGGGGAGCTGTTTTTT
TRBV10-3	.	TRBJ2-3	.	CAISATGEVTDTQYF	TGTGCCATCAGCGCTACGGGAGAGGTCACAGATACGCAGTATTTT
TRBV6-1	.	TRBJ1-5	.	CASSEGGVAGYQPQHF	TGTGCCAGCAGTGAAGGGGGGGTGGCCGGGTATCAGCCCCAGCATTTT
TRBV19	.	TRBJ1-2	TRBD1	CATRDRNYGYTF	TGTGCCACCCGGGACAGAAACTATGGCTACACCTTC
TRBV9	.	TRBJ2-1	TRBD2	CASSPRLAGGPNEQFF	TGTGCCAGCAGCCCCCGACTAGCGGGAGGGCCGAATGAGCAGTTCTTC
TRBV11-3	.	TRBJ2-1	TRBD1	CASSADRGPNNEQFF	TGTGCCAGCAGCGCGGACAGGGGGCCGAACAATGAGCAGTTCTTC
TRBV7-9	few	TRBJ2-7	.	CASSRVNSYEQYF	TGTGCCAGCAGCCGAGTCAACTCCTACGAGCAGTACTTC
TRBV11-2	.	TRBJ1-1	.	CASSKGGGAFF	TGTGCCAGCAGTAAAGGGGGGGGAGCTTTCTTT
TRBV7-3	.	TRBJ2-5	.	CASSLKGRETQYF	TGTGCCAGCAGCTTAAAGGGAAGAGAGACCCAGTACTTC
TRBV5-6	.	TRBJ2-7	.	CASSLVEEFGLSYPYEQYF	TGTGCCAGCAGCTTGGTAGAAGAGTTCGGGCTTAGTTACCCCTACGAGCAGTACTTC
TRBV5-4	.	TRBJ1-1	TRBD1	CASSFGGTGDTEAFF	TGTGCCAGCAGCTTCGGGGGGACAGGGGACACTGAAGCTTTCTTT
TRBV7-9	.	TRBJ2-3	.	CASSFLAGGTSTDTQYF	TGTGCCAGCAGCTTCCTTGCGGGTGGGACTAGCACAGATACGCAGTATTTT
TRBV19	.	TRBJ1-4	.	CASSTRRGQPEKLFF	TGTGCCAGTAGTACCCGCCGGGGGCAACCTGAAAAACTGTTTTTT
TRBV28	.	TRBJ2-2	.	CASSFRRLGKGSTGELFF	TGTGCCAGCAGTTTTAGGCGGCTAGGAAAGGGTAGCACCGGGGAGCTGTTTTTT
TRBV28	.	TRBJ1-4	TRBD1	CASRSGQGDEKLFF	TGTGCCAGCAGATCGGGACAGGGTGATGAAAAACTGTTTTTT
TRBV2	.	TRBJ1-4	TRBD1	CASSSTTGGTNEKLFF	TGTGCCAGCAGCTCAACAACAGGGGGAACTAATGAAAAACTGTTTTTT
TRBV13	.	TRBJ1-1	.	CASSLGLLGTEAFF	TGTGCCAGCAGCTTAGGACTCTTGGGCACTGAAGCTTTCTTT
TRBV30	.	TRBJ2-6	.	CAWSVPVGANVLTF	TGTGCCTGGAGTGTACCGGTTGGGGCCAACGTCCTGACTTTC
TRBV18	.	TRBJ2-3	TRBD2	CASSTGTRSDTQYF	TGTGCCAGCTCAACAGGGACTAGAAGTGATACGCAGTATTTT
TRBV6-6	few	TRBJ1-5	TRBD1	CASSSRTGSNQPQHF	TGTGCCAGCAGTTCTCGGACAGGGAGCAATCAGCCCCAGCATTTT
TRBV5-1	.	TRBJ1-5	TRBD1	CASSPGTGNQPQHF	TGCGCCAGCAGCCCGGGGACAGGAAATCAGCCCCAGCATTTT
TRBV5-1	.	TRBJ2-7	.	CASSDYYEQYF	TGCGCCAGCAGTGATTACTACGAGCAGTACTTC
TRBV7-2	few	TRBJ2-3	.	CASSSTGNTDTQYF	TGTGCCAGCAGCAGTACGGGGAACACAGATACGCAGTATTTT
TRBV6-1	.	TRBJ1-1	.	CASRWGDLDTEAFF	TGTGCCAGCAGGTGGGGGGATTTGGACACTGAAGCTTTCTTT
TRBV2	.	TRBJ1-5	.	CASSESPKPQHF	TGTGCCAGCAGTGAATCACCGAAGCCCCAGCATTTT
TRBV28	.	TRBJ1-3	.	CASSNQGYSSGNTIYF	TGTGCCAGCAGCAATCAGGGGTACAGCTCTGGAAACACCATATATTTT
TRBV6-1	.	TRBJ2-7	.	CASSALSGRSYEQYF	TGTGCCAGCAGTGCCCTAAGTGGGAGGAGCTACGAGCAGTACTTC
TRBV7-2	.	TRBJ2-1	TRBD2	CASSSGLAGVYEQFF	TGTGCCAGCAGCTCCGGACTAGCGGGAGTCTATGAGCAGTTCTTC
TRBV30	.	TRBJ1-4	TRBD1	CAWSADRLGEKLFF	TGTGCCTGGAGTGCGGACAGGCTGGGTGAAAAACTGTTTTTT